Sequencing of this TCR beta chain was carried out in a study of T cell responses to AZD1222 COVID-19 vaccine. Study observations and caveats: Unmutated variant regions are reportedly targeted by nearly half of spike-specific TCRs. Only after the peak T cell response were repertoires sampled. Just a handful of AZD1222 recipients tested seropositive at baseline.

The repertoire was sequenced with immunoSEQ multiplex PCR; TCRdb's copy has only in-frame clones and lacks some. The sample lists approximately 24,000 clones, approximately 85% occurring once. For this clone: Antigen: not known.

The CDR3 runs to 14 residues. The V end was cut by 0 bases, the J end by 6 bases, with 11 bases between. The germline V gene encodes CDR1 SGHAT and CDR2 FQDESV (reference sequence). The specimen comprised peripheral blood, sampled 28 days after the second AZD1222 dose. This receptor was identified in an adult who received the AZD1222 COVID-19 vaccine. This chain joins TRBV11-1 and TRBJ1-2; D is ambiguous. CDR3 sequence: CASSLAGMDHGYTF. The CDR3 coding sequence is TGTGCCAGCAGCTTAGCAGGTATGGACCATGGCTACACCTTC.